The clone carrying this T cell receptor (beta chain) showed up many times. With 3 bases removed from V and 2 bases from J, the gap between germline ends came to 13 bases. The germline gives CDR1 SQVTM, CDR2 ANQGSEA. The CDR3 runs to 14 residues. This record belongs to a study of regulatory T cells in long-lasting Graves disease. Described time point: persistent/refractory GD, antithyroid drugs over 5 years with positive TRAb. Extracted PBMC RNA gave rise to the TCR library. Graves' disease diagnosis followed American Thyroid Association guidelines. EDTA tubes received around 9 milliliters of collected peripheral blood. To make TCR beta libraries, researchers used iRepertoire HTBI primers and Arm-PCR of CDR3 regions. Per the original data handling: Samples jointly harbored 60 or so TRBV and about 14 TRBJ segments. TCRdb re-called the multiplex PCR reads with MiXCR, one entry per CDR3 protein. The V and J calls here are based on TCRdb, not the publication. This table holds about half a million distinct CDR3 sequences, under 25% found once.

The TCR was taken from a female donor with Graves disease. Source: peripheral blood mononuclear cells (PBMCs), taken when the disease was refractory, from a patient treated with antithyroid drugs. The V call is TRBV29-1, the J call TRBJ2-5; D possibly corresponds to TRBD2 (6 bases). The CDR3: CSVDEEGPQETQYF. DNA of the CDR3: TGCAGCGTTGATGAGGAGGGGCCTCAAGAGACCCAGTACTTC.